Listed here are 23 T cell receptor beta chains from one sample, sequenced in a study of regulatory T cells in long-lasting Graves disease. Time point meaning: newly diagnosed GD, antithyroid drugs for less than 3 months. RNA isolated from PBMCs was used to make the TCR library. Combining iRepertoire HTBI primers with Arm-PCR of CDR3 regions, the authors built TCR beta libraries. TCRdb independently ran MiXCR on the multiplex PCR reads; one entry per CDR3 protein. This table has about 620,000 distinct CDR3 sequences, approximately 15% appearing once. These sequences were also reported in another study, on T cells in Graves' hyperthyroidism and ophthalmopathy.

Sequenced material: peripheral blood mononuclear cells (PBMCs), taken at new diagnosis, from a patient treated with antithyroid drugs. These TCRs come from a young woman with Graves disease.

At least ten counts were recorded for this clonotype. CDR3 region: CAGEGMSGYNEQFF. DNA for the CDR3: TGTGCCGGGGAAGGGATGTCGGGATACAATGAGCAGTTCTTC. The V call is TRBV30, the J call TRBJ2-1; tentatively, D is TRBD2 (5 bases). In germline, CDR1 is GTSNPN, CDR2 SVGIG (reference sequence). The CDR3 has 14 residues. V was cut by 8 bases and J by 4 bases, with 18 bases left in between.

In regard to this clonotype: A far larger clone is a single base away, which makes a read error likely. J is TRBJ1-1 and V is TRBV11-2; D ambiguous. V lost 4 bases to trimming and J lost 4 bases, with 16 bases between them. CDR1 is SGHAT and CDR2 is FQNNGV in the germline V gene. The CDR3 contains 15 residues. The CDR3 here is CASSSSEHDGTEAFF. The CDR3 DNA sequence: TGTGCCAGCAGCTCCTCAGAACATGATGGCACTGAAGCTTTCTTT.

The chain has TRBV19 and TRBJ1-2; 9 nucleotides agree with TRBD1. The CDR3 covers 13 residues. Germline lookup yields CDR1 LNHDA and CDR2 SQIVND (reference sequence). The J segment lost 9 bases and the V segment lost 8 bases, leaving 10 bases of the junction unmatched. DNA for the CDR3: TGTGCCAGTCAACCGGGACAGGGCAGGAGCTACACCTTC. Amino acid sequence: CASQPGQGRSYTF.

The chain combines TRBV9 with TRBJ2-4; no firm D call. Germline-derived CDR1 and CDR2 are SGDLS and YYNGEE. Trimming stripped 4 bases from V and 8 bases from J, with 25 bases between. The CDR3 length is 17 residues. The CDR3 DNA reads TGTGCCAGCAGCAGATGGGGTTTAAGCCAAAATGGGGACATTCAGTACTTC. The encoded protein is CASSRWGLSQNGDIQYF.

This clonotype was seen a few times. The chain uses TRBV12-3 or TRBV12-4 and TRBJ2-5; 7 positions match TRBD1. The trim removed 4 bases at V and 4 bases at J, leaving 9 bases unmatched. This CDR3 has 15 amino acids. CDR3 loop: CASSSHTGAAETQYF. The CDR3 bases are TGTGCCAGCAGTTCACACACAGGGGCGGCAGAGACCCAGTACTTC.

This clonotype was counted a few times. An end of the junction does not agree with germline; a read error may underlie this. The rearrangement joins TRBV7-2 to TRBJ1-6; no clear D gene. This CDR3 has 17 residues. Germline assignment: CDR1 SGHTA and CDR2 FQGNSA. The CDR3 spells CASNLGPLFASDSPLHF. The CDR3 nucleotides are TGTGCCAGCAACTTAGGGCCGTTATTCGCTTCTGATTCACCCCTCCACTTT.

This sequence joins TRBV20-1 and TRBJ2-2; D gene unclear. Germline assignment: CDR1 DFQATT and CDR2 SNEGSKA (reference sequence). V was trimmed by 6 bases and J by 4 bases, leaving 24 bases between them. This CDR3 spans 17 amino acids. The CDR3 sequence is CSAIQGIGTVGTGELFF. CDR3 in DNA: TGCAGTGCAATTCAAGGAATCGGCACAGTGGGCACCGGGGAGCTGTTTTTT.

On this clonotype itself: One base away lies a much larger clone, so this may be a sequencing read error. The gene calls are TRBV2 and TRBJ2-5; TRBD2 matches 9 bases. This CDR3 has 17 residues. The germline CDR1 and CDR2 sequences are SNHLY and FYNNEI. The chain's CDR3 is CASSTASGIIPQETQCF. CDR3 coding DNA: TGTGCCAGCAGTACCGCTAGCGGGATCATCCCCCAAGAGACCCAGTGCTTC.

This clonotype was detected many times. This chain uses TRBV28 with TRBJ2-7; D is perhaps TRBD1 or TRBD2 (6 bases each). The germline V and J ends were trimmed by 4 bases and 4 bases, with 14 bases remaining between them. The CDR3 contains 14 residues. CDR1 is MDHEN, CDR2 SYDVKM, per germline. The CDR3 DNA is TGTGCCAGCAGTTACGGGGGCGGTGGATACGAGCAGTACTTC. Residues: CASSYGGGGYEQYF.

V gene TRBV20-1 combines with J gene TRBJ2-7; 8 bases match TRBD2. Germline V CDR1 and CDR2: DFQATT, SNEGSKA (reference sequence). The CDR3 is 14 residues long. V was pared by 3 bases and J by 7 bases, with 11 bases of the junction left unmatched. This chain's CDR3 is CSASMRLAGGEQYF. CDR3 DNA: TGCAGTGCTAGTATGCGGCTAGCGGGTGGGGAGCAGTACTTC.

This clonotype was seen ten or more times. The chain links TRBV7-8 to TRBJ2-1, with TRBD2 identical over 7 bases. Per germline, CDR1 SGHVS and CDR2 FQNEAQ. This CDR3 region has 15 residues. V trimming: 0 bases; J trimming: 8 bases; junction bases outside the gene matches: 7. Written as DNA, the CDR3 is TGTGCCAGCAGCTTAGCGAGTGGGGCGGGAGATGAGCAGTTCTTC. This gives the protein CASSLASGAGDEQFF.

This clonotype was seen a few times. V is TRBV19 and J is TRBJ2-7; 7 bases align to TRBD1. This CDR3 spans 15 amino acids. CDR1 is LNHDA and CDR2 is SQIVND in the germline V gene (reference sequence). V was pared by 5 bases and J by 8 bases, with 15 bases of the junction left unmatched. CDR3 DNA sequence: TGTGCCAGTAGTCCCTCGGACAGGCAATACGTGCAGCAGTACTTC. This translates into CASSPSDRQYVQQYF.

This clonotype was detected only a few times. This sequence joins TRBV6-1 and TRBJ2-3; D is undetermined. CDR3 length: 15 amino acids. The germline V and J ends were trimmed by 8 bases and 3 bases, with 18 bases remaining between them. Germline CDR1 and CDR2: MNHNS and SASEGT. CDR3 bases: TGTGCCAGCGGGCCGATCGGCCGGCCAACAGATACGCAGTATTTT. Protein sequence: CASGPIGRPTDTQYF.

The rearrangement uses TRBV2 and TRBJ1-6, with D unclear. This CDR3 is 15 amino acids long. V gave up 6 bases and J gave up 8 bases, with 17 bases separating them. Germline CDR1 is SNHLY and CDR2 is FYNNEI. CDR3 amino acids: CASSDDALGYSPLHF. CDR3 DNA sequence: TGTGCCAGCAGCGATGACGCTCTGGGATATTCACCCCTCCACTTT.

This clonotype was counted between two and nine times. The rearrangement links TRBV19 to TRBJ2-1, with D unclear. Trimming pared 5 bases from V and 2 bases from J, leaving 13 bases between. There are 15 residues in the CDR3. CDR1 and CDR2 from the germline V gene are LNHDA and SQIVND (reference sequence). This CDR3 reads CASSLTFSAYNEQFF. The CDR3 bases are TGTGCCAGTAGTTTAACCTTCTCCGCCTACAATGAGCAGTTCTTC.

The chain is built from TRBV5-1 and TRBJ2-7, with D unresolved. The V and J ends lost 0 bases and 3 bases respectively, with 13 bases between them. The CDR3 runs to 15 residues. CDR1 and CDR2 from the germline V gene are SGHRS and YFSETQ. The CDR3 is CASSLAGSGLYEQYF. As DNA, the CDR3 is TGCGCCAGCAGCTTGGCCGGTTCGGGTCTCTACGAGCAGTACTTC.

This clonotype was found many times. V and J are TRBV5-1 and TRBJ2-3; 10 nucleotides line up with TRBD2. Trimming at V came to 4 bases and at J to 4 bases, leaving 6 bases not matched to a gene. In germline, CDR1 is SGHRS, CDR2 YFSETQ. The CDR3 contains 15 residues. The CDR3 sequence is CASSASSGSPDTQYF. As DNA, the CDR3 is TGCGCCAGCAGCGCATCTAGCGGGAGTCCAGATACGCAGTATTTT.

This clonotype showed up many times. The J gene is TRBJ2-1, the V gene TRBV7-2; 12 bases map to TRBD2. With V trimmed by 5 bases and J by 4 bases, 9 bases remained unmatched. The CDR3 covers 17 residues. CDR1 SGHTA and CDR2 FQGNSA come from the germline V gene. The CDR3 DNA is TGTGCCAGCAGCACCCGACTAGCGGGAGTGACTTACAATGAGCAGTTCTTC. It codes for CASSTRLAGVTYNEQFF.

The chain recombines TRBV7-9 with TRBJ1-1, with D uncertain. The CDR3 extends over 14 amino acids. V shed 2 bases and J shed 1 base, with 8 bases lying between them. Germline V gene sequence: CDR1 SEHNR, CDR2 FQNEAQ (reference sequence). The CDR3: CASSLFPRNTEAFF. The CDR3 DNA is TGTGCCAGCAGCTTATTCCCCAGGAACACTGAAGCTTTCTTT.

This clonotype has only a few counts. A far bigger clonotype differs at one base, so this is likely a read error. The CDR3 loop is CASSEYEQYF. In nucleotides, the CDR3 is TGTGCCAGCAGTGAATACGAGCAGTACTTC. This chain links TRBV6-1 with TRBJ2-7; D is unresolved. This CDR3 is built from 10 residues. The V end was cut by 2 bases, the J end by 4 bases, with 0 bases between. Germline assignment: CDR1 MNHNS and CDR2 SASEGT.

This clonotype came up many times. This rearrangement joins TRBV28 to TRBJ1-1; the D gene is possibly TRBD1 (5 bases). The V gene's germline CDR1 is MDHEN and CDR2 SYDVKM. V was shortened by 4 bases and J by 5 bases, with 8 bases between the two germline ends. The CDR3 covers 12 residues. The CDR3 region has the DNA TGTGCCAGCAGTTCATACAGGACTGAAGCTTTCTTT. It specifies CASSSYRTEAFF.

This clonotype was detected many times. A read error may produce the germline difference seen at one junction end. The chain carries TRBV6-1 and TRBJ1-2; the D gene is possibly TRBD1 (6 bases). The CDR3 has 15 residues. CDR1 and CDR2 (germline): MNHNS, SASEGT. The DNA of the CDR3 is TGTGCCACCATACAAGGGGGAGCGGAGGTCTATGCCTACACCTTC. Translated, it gives CATIQGGAEVYAYTF.

The chain employs TRBV7-8 and TRBJ2-1, with D tentatively TRBD2 (5 bases). This CDR3 region has 15 residues. CDR1 and CDR2 from the germline V gene are SGHVS and FQNEAQ. V was shortened by 0 bases and J by 7 bases, with 13 bases between the two germline ends. The CDR3 sequence: CASSLAKGVWNEQFF. The CDR3 DNA is TGTGCCAGCAGCTTAGCGAAGGGAGTGTGGAATGAGCAGTTCTTC.